This passage covers 27 T cell receptor beta chains from one sample sequenced in a study of monozygotic twins with inflammatory bowel disease. Reprocessing the 5' RACE reads, TCRdb reports a single entry for every CDR3 protein and omits DNA. The ten most abundant clones cover 5.6% of a sample with under 350,000 distinct CDR3 sequences. Sequenced input: blood. The source is a human donor with ulcerative colitis or Crohn's disease, or a healthy co-twin of an affected twin (not recorded which).

The genes are TRBV18 and TRBJ2-1; lacking DNA, the TRBD2 call made by TCRdb goes unchecked. This CDR3 region has 13 residues. In germline, CDR1 is KGHSH, CDR2 LQKENI. The chain's CDR3 is CASKLAGAGEQFF.

The chain employs TRBV5-1 and TRBJ2-2. The V gene's germline CDR1 is SGHRS and CDR2 YFSETQ. The CDR3 totals 14 residues. The chain's CDR3 is CASTLSTPTGELFF.

The CDR3 here is CSARGTGALENTIYF. The chain has TRBV20-1 and TRBJ1-3; TCRdb calls TRBD1, which cannot be checked without DNA. CDR1 is DFQATT, CDR2 SNEGSKA, per germline (reference sequence). The CDR3 is made up of 15 amino acids.

The gene calls are TRBV6-5 and TRBJ2-3; TCRdb names TRBD1, which stays unverified in the absence of DNA. This CDR3 comprises 16 residues. Germline values: CDR1 MNHEY, CDR2 SVGAGI. Here the CDR3 reads CASSYLRGQGADTQYF.

The chain has TRBV20-1 and TRBJ1-6; absent DNA, TCRdb's TRBD1 call cannot be checked. The V gene's germline CDR1 is DFQATT and CDR2 SNEGSKA (reference sequence). The CDR3 runs to 14 residues. The CDR3 loop is CSASAGTGNSPLHF.

The chain recombines TRBV7-3 with TRBJ2-4; TCRdb names TRBD1, which stays unverified in the absence of DNA. The germline gives CDR1 SGHTA, CDR2 FQGTGA. The CDR3 is 14 amino acids. CDR3 in amino acids: CASSHGTLENIQYF.

The gene calls are TRBV10-3 and TRBJ2-1; there is no DNA to check the TCRdb D call of TRBD2. Per the germline V gene, CDR1 is ENHRY and CDR2 is SYGVKD. The length of the CDR3 is 14 residues. The CDR3 region is CAIKSGTSRDEQFF.

The gene calls are TRBV12-3 or TRBV12-4 and TRBJ2-7; the D call of TRBD1 rests on TCRdb alone, since no DNA is present to check it. The CDR3 is 15 amino acids. CDR3 amino acids: CASSFAGGAVGEQYF.

This chain's CDR3 is CATKQGWTTGELFF. The rearrangement links TRBV6-2 or TRBV6-3 to TRBJ2-2; TCRdb's D call, TRBD1, is unchecked because there is no DNA. CDR1 and CDR2 (germline): MNHEY, SVGEGT. The CDR3 loop spans 14 amino acids.

The chain couples TRBV7-2 to TRBJ2-5. This CDR3 comprises 16 residues. Germline V gene data show CDR1 as SGHTA and CDR2 as FQGNSA. The CDR3 sequence: CASSLLGLRSQETQYF.

The CDR3 sequence is CSAAGVGSANTGELFF. The chain recombines TRBV20-1 with TRBJ2-2; TCRdb reports TRBD2, a call that lacks DNA to check it against. The V gene's germline CDR1 is DFQATT and CDR2 SNEGSKA (reference sequence). The CDR3 is made up of 16 amino acids.

V gene TRBV20-1 combines with J gene TRBJ1-2. Germline lookup yields CDR1 DFQATT and CDR2 SNEGSKA (reference sequence). This CDR3 is built from 17 residues. The CDR3 sequence: CSASEGISLLPNYGYTF.

The rearrangement joins TRBV4-3 to TRBJ2-3; checking the TCRdb D call of TRBD2 is not possible without DNA. Per the germline V gene, CDR1 is LGHNA and CDR2 is YSLEER. There are 14 residues in the CDR3. The CDR3 spells CASSHSGGTDTQYF.

The chain uses TRBV12-3 or TRBV12-4 and TRBJ2-5; TCRdb calls TRBD1, which cannot be checked without DNA. CDR3 length equals 13 residues. CDR3 sequence: CASSFPGEKTQYF.

The rearrangement uses TRBV20-1 and TRBJ2-3; TCRdb picks TRBD1, but there is no DNA to check that call. The CDR3 is 14 amino acids. The germline V gene encodes CDR1 DFQATT and CDR2 SNEGSKA (reference sequence). CDR3 sequence reads: CSAPGRTGTDTQYF.

The chain carries TRBV6-4 and TRBJ2-2; TCRdb lists TRBD2, though no DNA is available to test this call. CDR3 size: 23 residues. Germline-derived CDR1 and CDR2 are MRHNA and SNTAGT. The CDR3 loop reads CASSPPLIAGGFKLVPNTGELFF.

The chain has TRBV6-5 and TRBJ2-7. Per germline, CDR1 MNHEY and CDR2 SVGAGI. The CDR3 runs to 15 residues. The CDR3 is CASSSFTETSYEQYF.

The chain combines TRBV7-2 with TRBJ2-1; TCRdb's D call of TRBD2 is untestable without DNA. Germline CDR1 SGHTA, CDR2 FQGNSA. The CDR3 has 15 residues. This CDR3 is CASSPTRSGLNEQFF.

This rearrangement joins TRBV12-3 or TRBV12-4 to TRBJ1-2; TCRdb's D call of TRBD1 is untestable without DNA. The length of the CDR3 is 15 residues. CDR3 protein: CASSFSLTGADGYTF.

This rearrangement joins TRBV20-1 to TRBJ2-1; TCRdb's D call, TRBD2, is unchecked because there is no DNA. The CDR3 has 14 amino acids. Germline-derived CDR1 and CDR2 are DFQATT and SNEGSKA (reference sequence). CDR3: CSADLVRGGNEQFF.

The V gene is TRBV10-3, the J gene TRBJ1-6; TCRdb gives TRBD1 as the D gene, but with no DNA this cannot be confirmed. The length of the CDR3 is 16 residues. Germline V gene sequence: CDR1 ENHRY, CDR2 SYGVKD. CDR3 sequence: CAISEGTDSYNSPLHF.

This chain joins TRBV6-2 or TRBV6-3 and TRBJ2-7; TCRdb proposes TRBD2, but this gene call is untestable without DNA. The CDR3 covers 14 residues. Germline V gene lookup returns CDR1 MNHEY and CDR2 SVGEGT. CDR3 sequence: CASRLEPGNYEQYF.

CDR3 protein: CASRRTGLEKLFF. The chain has TRBV6-5 and TRBJ1-4; lacking DNA, the TRBD1 call made by TCRdb goes unchecked. The CDR3 loop spans 13 amino acids. The germline V gene encodes CDR1 MNHEY and CDR2 SVGAGI.

The V gene is TRBV25-1, the J gene TRBJ1-5; absent DNA, TCRdb's TRBD1 call cannot be checked. Germline V gives CDR1 MGHDK, CDR2 SYGVNS. CDR3 size: 15 residues. The CDR3 loop reads CASSDSGTGYQPQHF.

The genes are TRBV10-3 and TRBJ2-7; with no DNA, the TCRdb D assignment of TRBD1 cannot be verified. CDR3 length equals 13 residues. Looked up from germline, CDR1 is ENHRY and CDR2 is SYGVKD. CDR3 loop: CAIKRVGRDEQYF.

The chain recombines TRBV5-4 with TRBJ2-3; without DNA, the TCRdb call of TRBD1 cannot be checked. CDR1 and CDR2 (germline): SGHNT, YYREEE (reference sequence). This CDR3 region has 13 residues. The CDR3 loop is CASSVGTTDTQYF.

V and J are TRBV5-5 and TRBJ2-6. This CDR3 comprises 16 residues. The germline gives CDR1 SGHKS, CDR2 YYEKEE (reference sequence). The CDR3 loop reads CASSFALYSGANVLTF.